This TCR beta chain was documented in a study of CD8 T cells in Susac syndrome. About the study: When blood was drawn, the patients with Susac syndrome were therapy-naive, on corticosteroids, or on intravenous immunoglobulin alone. Study-wide findings and caveats: By the study's own acknowledgment, its TCR sequencing and HLA analysis included relatively few individuals.

Negative isolation yielded CD4+ and CD8+ T cells, and FACS enriched TEMRA cells. Remarks on this clonotype: The antigen remains unidentified.

The trim removed 5 bases at V and 12 bases at J, leaving 31 bases unmatched. The CDR3 is 19 residues long. The germline CDR1 and CDR2 sequences are DFQATT and SNEGSKA (reference sequence). RNA was extracted with the RNeasy kit, and a quantity of about 0.45 to 1 ug was reverse transcribed using random hexamers. Amplification of the TCR beta CDR3 was carried out by immunoSEQ multiplex PCR, which spanned a total of 54 Vbeta and 13 Jbeta segments. TCRdb re-derived calls from the immunoSEQ multiplex PCR reads in MiXCR, one entry per CDR3 protein. The data hold about 94,000 distinct CDR3 sequences, with about 93% observed a single time.

The gene calls are TRBV20-1 and TRBJ2-1, with TRBD2 matching 7 bases. The clonotype comes from a human donor with Susac syndrome. Input material: CD4+ T cells from PBMCs. In DNA, the CDR3 is TGCAGTGCTCCTCAACTCCGGGACCTTCCCCGCTCCACCCCGGGGGGGCAGTTCTTC. Encoded protein: CSAPQLRDLPRSTPGGQFF.